The 16 T cell receptor beta chains presented below share a single source sample, sequenced in a study of blood T cells in healthy people across ages. Then a second PCR, running about 6 to 12 cycles, was carried out with a sample-barcoded 5' primer and a J-beta primer mix. TCRdb itself ran the 5' RACE reads through MiXCR, one entry per CDR3 protein. Of approximately 800,000 distinct CDR3 sequences listed, approximately 60% are singletons. The sample consisted of blood. These receptors were taken from a man aged 40-49 years in good health.

The chain combines TRBV7-9 with TRBJ1-1; D gene unclear. This CDR3 spans 15 amino acids. Trimming removed 5 bases from V and 0 bases from J, with 13 bases in between. From germline, CDR1 is SEHNR and CDR2 FQNEAQ (reference sequence). CDR3 bases: TGTGCCAGCAGCCCCGGGGTAGTTATGAACACTGAAGCTTTCTTT. Translating gives CASSPGVVMNTEAFF.

The rearrangement uses TRBV27 and TRBJ2-1, with D tentatively TRBD1 (6 bases). Per the germline V gene, CDR1 is MNHEY and CDR2 is SMNVEV (reference sequence). The CDR3 loop spans 14 amino acids. V lost 3 bases to trimming and J lost 5 bases, with 11 bases between them. CDR3 nucleotides: TGTGCCAGCAGTTTTAGGGGGTGGGACAATGAGCAGTTCTTC. It is translated as CASSFRGWDNEQFF.

The CDR3 DNA reads TGTGCCACCAGCAGAGGATCTAGCGGGAGCCACCAAGAGACCCAGTACTTC. Translated: CATSRGSSGSHQETQYF. The gene calls are TRBV15 and TRBJ2-5, with 10 bases aligning to TRBD2. Per the germline V gene, CDR1 is LNHNV and CDR2 is YYDKDF (reference sequence). This CDR3 has 17 residues. V shed 1 base, J shed 0 bases, and the junction held 5 bases outside the gene matches.

The CDR3 DNA is TGCAGTGCCTCAAGAAGCACGGGGGGCTACACCTTC. Residues: CSASRSTGGYTF. The genes are TRBV20-1 and TRBJ1-2; no reliable D call. The CDR3 is 12 residues long. V lost 6 bases to trimming and J lost 8 bases, with 16 bases between them. Germline CDR1 reads DFQATT; CDR2 reads SNEGSKA (reference sequence).

The gene calls are TRBV27 and TRBJ2-1; no definite D call. The CDR3 spans 12 residues. Germline V gives CDR1 MNHEY, CDR2 SMNVEV (reference sequence). V was trimmed by 6 bases and J by 9 bases, leaving 12 bases between them. The CDR3 DNA follows: TGTGCCAGCAGCCTAGGTTGGGGTGAGCAGTTCTTC. It yields the protein CASSLGWGEQFF.

The chain has TRBV24-1 and TRBJ2-5, with 8 bases fitting TRBD1. The CDR3 sequence is 15 residues long. J lost 5 bases, V lost 4 bases, and 8 bases had no gene match. CDR1 and CDR2 from the germline V gene are KGHDR and SFDVKD. The CDR3 spells CATSEQGAVRETQYF. CDR3 coding DNA: TGTGCCACCAGTGAGCAGGGGGCGGTTCGGGAGACCCAGTACTTC.

V gene TRBV24-1 combines with J gene TRBJ1-2; 8 bases are a match to TRBD1. The V gene's germline CDR1 is KGHDR and CDR2 SFDVKD. CDR3 size: 15 residues. Trimming removed 4 bases from V and 2 bases from J; junction bases left unmatched: 5. The CDR3 DNA follows: TGTGCCACCAGTGACCCCAGGACAGGGAACTATGGCTACACCTTC. As protein: CATSDPRTGNYGYTF.

CDR3 sequence: CATLAGRASDTQYF. CDR3 coding DNA: TGTGCCACCCTAGCGGGGAGGGCCTCAGATACGCAGTATTTT. This rearrangement joins TRBV7-2 to TRBJ2-3; 9 bases line up with TRBD2. Germline CDR1 reads SGHTA; CDR2 reads FQGNSA. V lost 10 bases to trimming and J lost 4 bases; unmatched junction nucleotides: 9. There are 14 residues in the CDR3.

The chain links TRBV28 to TRBJ2-7; D may be TRBD2 (6 bases). V was cut by 7 bases and J by 6 bases, with 13 bases left in between. Germline V lookup: CDR1 MDHEN, CDR2 SYDVKM. The CDR3 consists of 12 residues. The CDR3 coding sequence is TGTGCCAGCACCCCTCACGGGGGCGAGCAGTACTTC. Translation: CASTPHGGEQYF.

The rearrangement uses TRBV27 and TRBJ2-5; D gene uncertain. TRBJ2-7 matches the DNA end more closely, so the J call is doubtful. CDR3 length equals 17 residues. Germline V gene sequence: CDR1 MNHEY, CDR2 SMNVEV (reference sequence). In DNA, the CDR3 is TGTGCCAGCAGTTTAGCCCCCGGTGGCAGCGACTCCTACGAGCAGTACTTC. Amino acids: CASSLAPGGSDSYEQYF.

This rearrangement joins TRBV14 to TRBJ2-7, with TRBD2 identical over 7 bases. V lost 1 base, J lost 0 bases, and 6 bases stayed unmatched. The CDR3 loop spans 16 amino acids. Germline CDR1 SGHDN, CDR2 FVKESK. As DNA, the CDR3 is TGTGCCAGCAGCCAAGTGGACGGGGGGAGCTCCTACGAGCAGTACTTC. Translated, it gives CASSQVDGGSSYEQYF.

This clonotype was counted between two and nine times. This chain connects TRBV4-2 to TRBJ2-1; D is possibly TRBD2 (6 bases). V was cut by 4 bases and J by 8 bases, with 9 bases left in between. The germline CDR1 and CDR2 sequences are LGHNA and YNFKEQ. The CDR3 consists of 12 residues. The DNA for the CDR3 is TGTGCCAGCAGCCGCGGCGGGGATGAGCAGTTCTTC. The encoded protein is CASSRGGDEQFF.

This clonotype was observed a handful of times. V is TRBV20-1 and J is TRBJ2-5, with D perhaps TRBD1 or TRBD2 (5 bases each). V was trimmed by 2 bases and J by 4 bases, leaving 20 bases between them. The CDR3 totals 16 residues. The germline gives CDR1 DFQATT, CDR2 SNEGSKA (reference sequence). The CDR3: CSARYKLGVLGETQYF. The CDR3 nucleotides are TGCAGTGCTAGATATAAACTAGGGGTTTTGGGAGAGACCCAGTACTTC.

The genes are TRBV20-1 and TRBJ1-5, with D unresolved. The CDR3 consists of 13 residues. Germline assignment: CDR1 DFQATT and CDR2 SNEGSKA (reference sequence). V lost 3 bases, J lost 7 bases, and 13 bases lay in between. CDR3 region: CSARVPPGQPQHF. As DNA, the CDR3 is TGCAGTGCTAGGGTCCCGCCTGGGCAGCCCCAGCATTTT.

V usage is TRBV6-5 and J usage is TRBJ2-3, with 10 bases fitting TRBD2. CDR1 is MNHEY and CDR2 is SVGAGI in the germline V gene. Trimming cost V 4 bases and J 2 bases; bases outside gene matches: 3. The CDR3 consists of 15 residues. For the CDR3, the DNA is TGTGCCAGCAGTTGGACTAGCGGCCCCACAGATACGCAGTATTTT. This translates into CASSWTSGPTDTQYF.

The chain couples TRBV4-1 to TRBJ2-5; possibly TRBD1 for D (5 bases). Germline V gene data show CDR1 as MGHRA and CDR2 as YSYEKL. The CDR3 sequence is 14 residues long. V dropped 0 bases and J dropped 5 bases, with 10 bases sitting between them. The CDR3 sequence is CASSQDGARETQYF. As DNA, the CDR3 is TGCGCCAGCAGCCAAGATGGGGCGCGGGAGACCCAGTACTTC.